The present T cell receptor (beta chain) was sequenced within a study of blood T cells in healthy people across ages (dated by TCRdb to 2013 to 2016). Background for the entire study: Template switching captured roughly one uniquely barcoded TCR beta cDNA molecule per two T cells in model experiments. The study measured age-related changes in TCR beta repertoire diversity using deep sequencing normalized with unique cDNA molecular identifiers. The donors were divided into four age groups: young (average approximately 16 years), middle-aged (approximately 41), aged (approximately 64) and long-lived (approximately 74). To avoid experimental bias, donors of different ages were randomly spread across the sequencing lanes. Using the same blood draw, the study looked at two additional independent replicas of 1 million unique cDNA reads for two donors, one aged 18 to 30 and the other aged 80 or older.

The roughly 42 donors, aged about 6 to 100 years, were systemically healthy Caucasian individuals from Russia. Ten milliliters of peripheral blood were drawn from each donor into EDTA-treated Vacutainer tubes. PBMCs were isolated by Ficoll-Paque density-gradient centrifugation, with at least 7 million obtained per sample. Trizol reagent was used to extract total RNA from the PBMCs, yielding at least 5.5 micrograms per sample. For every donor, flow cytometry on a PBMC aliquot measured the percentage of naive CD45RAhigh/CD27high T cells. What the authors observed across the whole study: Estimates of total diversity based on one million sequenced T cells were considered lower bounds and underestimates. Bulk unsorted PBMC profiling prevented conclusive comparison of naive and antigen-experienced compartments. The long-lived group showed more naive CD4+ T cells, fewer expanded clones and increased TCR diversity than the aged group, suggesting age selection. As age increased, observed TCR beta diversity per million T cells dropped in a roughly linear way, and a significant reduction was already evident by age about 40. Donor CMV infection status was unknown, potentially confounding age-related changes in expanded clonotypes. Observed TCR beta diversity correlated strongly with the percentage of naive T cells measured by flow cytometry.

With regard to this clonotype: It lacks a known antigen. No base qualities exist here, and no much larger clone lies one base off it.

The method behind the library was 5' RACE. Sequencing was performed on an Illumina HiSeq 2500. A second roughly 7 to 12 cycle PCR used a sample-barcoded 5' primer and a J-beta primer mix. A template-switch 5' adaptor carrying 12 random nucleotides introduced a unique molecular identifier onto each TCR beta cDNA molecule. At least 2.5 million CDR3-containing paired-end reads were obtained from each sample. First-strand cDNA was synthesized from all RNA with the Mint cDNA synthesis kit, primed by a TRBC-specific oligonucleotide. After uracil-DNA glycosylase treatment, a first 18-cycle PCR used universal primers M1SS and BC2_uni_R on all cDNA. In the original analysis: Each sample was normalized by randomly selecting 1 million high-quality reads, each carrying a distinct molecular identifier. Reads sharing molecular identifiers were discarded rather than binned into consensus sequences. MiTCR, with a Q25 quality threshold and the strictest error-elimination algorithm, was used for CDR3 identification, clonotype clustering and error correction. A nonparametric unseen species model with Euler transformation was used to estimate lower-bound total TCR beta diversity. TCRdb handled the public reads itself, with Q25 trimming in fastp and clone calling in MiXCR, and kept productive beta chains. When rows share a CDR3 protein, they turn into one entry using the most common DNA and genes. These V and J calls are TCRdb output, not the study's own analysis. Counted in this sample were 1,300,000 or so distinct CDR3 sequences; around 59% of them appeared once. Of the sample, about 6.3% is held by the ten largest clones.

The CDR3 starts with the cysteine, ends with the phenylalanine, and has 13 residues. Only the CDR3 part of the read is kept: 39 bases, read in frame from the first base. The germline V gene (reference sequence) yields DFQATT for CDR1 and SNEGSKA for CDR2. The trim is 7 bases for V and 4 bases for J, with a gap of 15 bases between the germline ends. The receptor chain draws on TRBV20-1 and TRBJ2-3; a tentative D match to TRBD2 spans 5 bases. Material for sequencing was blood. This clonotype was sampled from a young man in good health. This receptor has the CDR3 CSGLSSGADTQYF. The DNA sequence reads TGCAGTGGTTTATCGAGCGGAGCAGATACGCAGTATTTT.